This T cell receptor (beta chain) was identified during a study of blood T cell repertoires in COVID-19. The wider study: The United States, Italy and Spain supplied acute and convalescent COVID-19 samples. PBMCs, B-cell-depleted T cells, or T cells provided the cDNA or gDNA that made up the material.

Losses at the gene ends were 0 bases for V and 4 bases for J; bases not matched to a gene: 4. Germline V gene data show CDR1 as SGHKS and CDR2 as YYEKEE (reference sequence). This CDR3 region has 15 residues. Generated by immunoSEQ multiplex PCR, the TCRdb table keeps only in-frame clones and is missing some. The top ten clones hold around 4.5% of a sample with roughly 150,000 clones, 86% of them seen once. Each participant's cohort was designated according to participant-reported clinical history. V is TRBV5-5 and J is TRBJ1-2, with 9 bases fitting TRBD1. The origin of this receptor is a man in his forties or fifties who had recovered from COVID-19. The sequenced sample consisted of PBMCs or T cells enriched from blood (not recorded which). CDR3 protein: CASSLGTGEGYGYTF. Written as DNA, the CDR3 is TGTGCCAGCAGCTTGGGGACAGGGGAGGGCTATGGCTACACCTTC.